These 10 T cell receptor beta chains were all obtained from the same sample, sequenced in a study of shared clonotypes between healthy human individuals. Method: immunoSEQ multiplex PCR; TCRdb's copy keeps in-frame clones and lacks some. Of about 2.4 million clones listed, roughly nine tenths are singletons. Sequenced sample: naive CD4+ T cells sorted from blood. The subset is: CD45RA+ positively selected. These receptor sequences come from a man aged 18 to 29 in good health.

V usage is TRBV7-3 and J usage is TRBJ2-3; D possibly matches TRBD1 or TRBD2 (6 bases each). Trimming left V 5 bases short and J 5 bases short, with 17 bases between. Germline loops: CDR1 SGHTA, CDR2 FQGTGA. The CDR3 loop spans 15 amino acids. The CDR3 DNA reads as TGTGCCAGCAGCCCAGTAATGGGGGGCCAAGATACGCAGTATTTT. Protein: CASSPVMGGQDTQYF.

This rearrangement joins TRBV2 to TRBJ2-6; D unresolved. Germline CDR1 reads SNHLY; CDR2 reads FYNNEI. The CDR3 is 15 amino acids. V gave up 6 bases and J gave up 0 bases, with 9 bases separating them. CDR3 nucleotides: TGTGCCAGCAGCCAAGGAATCTCTGGGGCCAACGTCCTGACTTTC. It specifies CASSQGISGANVLTF.

In the case of this clone: The same CDR3 also results from other DNA sequences found in this sample. This sequence joins TRBV11-2 and TRBJ2-5, with 9 bases lining up with TRBD1. The CDR3 runs to 14 residues. Trimming cost V 5 bases and J 4 bases; bases outside gene matches: 5. Germline CDR1 is SGHAT and CDR2 is FQNNGV. CDR3 loop: CASSPGQGGETQYF. The CDR3 coding sequence is TGTGCCAGCAGCCCGGGACAGGGAGGAGAGACCCAGTACTTC. The full variable domain, completed using reference TRBV11-2 and TRBJ2-5, is EAGVAQSPRYKIIEKRQSVAFWCNPISGHATLYWYQQILGQGPKLLIQFQNNGVVDDSQLPKDRFSAERLKGVDSTLKIQPAKLEDSAVYLCASSPGQGGETQYFGPGTRLLVL.

This chain links TRBV10-3 with TRBJ1-5; a weak D match, TRBD1 (5 bases). CDR1 and CDR2 (germline): ENHRY, SYGVKD. Trimming shortened V by 5 bases and J by 4 bases, and 9 bases separated the two germline ends. The CDR3 is 13 residues long. The CDR3 DNA is TGTGCCATCAGTACCCAGGGAAATCAGCCCCAGCATTTT. Its translation: CAISTQGNQPQHF.

This clone occurred once. This rearrangement joins TRBV6-6 to TRBJ2-1; possible D gene TRBD1, 6 bases. Germline values: CDR1 MNHNY, CDR2 SVGAGI (reference sequence). V gave up 0 bases and J gave up 7 bases, with 10 bases separating them. The length of the CDR3 is 14 residues. CDR3 in DNA: TGTGCCAGCAGTTACTCGAATAGGGGGAATGAGCAGTTCTTC. Protein: CASSYSNRGNEQFF.

The CDR3 loop reads CASRTPSTGNSYEQYF. The CDR3 DNA sequence: TGTGCCAGCAGGACACCTTCGACAGGGAACTCCTACGAGCAGTACTTC. The V call is TRBV28, the J call TRBJ2-7, with TRBD1 matching over 7 bases. J lost 0 bases, V lost 6 bases, and 11 bases had no gene match. Germline CDR1 MDHEN, CDR2 SYDVKM. The CDR3 loop spans 16 amino acids. The variable domain in full, completed from reference TRBV28 and TRBJ2-7, reads DVKVTQSSRYLVKRTGEKVFLECVQDMDHENMFWYRQDPGLGLRLIYFSYDVKMKEKGDIPEGYSVSREKKERFSLILESASTNQTSMYLCASRTPSTGNSYEQYFGPGTRLTVT.

The chain employs TRBV25-1 and TRBJ2-7, with unresolved D. Germline CDR1 is MGHDK and CDR2 is SYGVNS. The CDR3 consists of 12 residues. V was clipped by 8 bases and J by 6 bases, with 14 bases between them. The CDR3 bases are TGTGCCAGCGTGGACGGTGCCAGCGAGCAGTACTTC. It specifies CASVDGASEQYF.

The chain has TRBV28 and TRBJ1-1; 8 bases align to TRBD1. Germline V gives CDR1 MDHEN, CDR2 SYDVKM. The CDR3 is 16 amino acids. The V gene end was trimmed by 7 bases and the J gene end by 5 bases; junction bases not matched to a gene: 15. CDR3 amino acids: CASISGGGLIKTEAFF. Here the CDR3 DNA reads TGTGCCAGCATCTCAGGGGGCGGATTGATCAAAACTGAAGCTTTCTTT.

The chain joins TRBV14 to TRBJ1-2; D remains ambiguous. The CDR3 spans 14 residues. Looked up from germline, CDR1 is SGHDN and CDR2 is FVKESK. V gave up 0 bases and J gave up 4 bases, with 9 bases separating them. CDR3 DNA sequence: TGTGCCAGCAGCCAAGATACCGGGGTCTATGGCTACACCTTC. Amino acids: CASSQDTGVYGYTF.

The rearrangement links TRBV4-1 to TRBJ1-4; D possibly corresponds to TRBD1 (5 bases). Per the germline V gene, CDR1 is MGHRA and CDR2 is YSYEKL. V lost 0 bases and J lost 0, with 8 bases in between. There are 16 residues in the CDR3. CDR3 nucleotides: TGCGCCAGCAGCCAAGATTGGACATCAACTAATGAAAAACTGTTTTTT. Its protein is CASSQDWTSTNEKLFF.